What follows is one TCR beta chain and its context. In the original analysis: It was from reference gene primer amplification that nucleated cell counts were estimated. Profiled with immunoSEQ multiplex PCR; TCRdb holds only in-frame clones, not every one. That table supplies the V and J calls and clone size; D and trimming were determined from the DNA. The table lists about 180,000 clones, roughly 87% of them singletons. The germline gives CDR1 GTSNPN, CDR2 SVGIG (reference sequence). Losses at the gene ends were 2 bases for V and 12 bases for J; bases not matched to a gene: 10. This CDR3 has 13 amino acids. The age range of participants was about 18 to 89 years, with residence in under 25 US areas. Self-reported history from a screening survey and questionnaire set each donor's cohort. The data derive from a study of blood T cell repertoires in COVID-19. Study at large: There were acute and convalescent COVID-19 samples, and they came from the United States, Italy and Spain.

The TCR was taken from a human donor with acute COVID-19. The donor label of this sample is uncertain. The V and J genes are TRBV30 and TRBJ1-1, with 9 bases matching TRBD1. What was sequenced was PBMCs or T cells enriched from blood (not recorded which). The CDR3, as DNA: TGTGCCTGGAGTAAGGGACAGGGTAAGATAACTTTCTTT. It translates to CAWSKGQGKITFF. The whole variable domain, remainder taken from reference TRBV30 and TRBJ1-1, is SQTIHQWPATLVQPVGSPLSLECTVEGTSNPNLYWYRQAAGRGLQLLFYSVGIGQISSEVPQNLSASRPQDRQFILSSKKLLLSDSGFYLCAWSKGQGKITFFGQGTRLTVV.